This TCR beta chain is from a study of cytomegalovirus exposure and HLA in healthy donors. Germline V CDR1 and CDR2: MNHNY, SVGAGI (reference sequence). There are 14 residues in the CDR3. V dropped 2 bases and J dropped 7 bases, with 14 bases sitting between them. The study's findings and limits: Altogether, 170 or so TCR beta chains were recorded as cytomegalovirus-associated.

Use of 60 Vbeta and 13 Jbeta primers characterized the PCR. Here immunoSEQ multiplex PCR was the method, and the copy in TCRdb shows in-frame clones only, minus some. The sample consists of some 150,000 clones, around 85% of them appearing once. As to this clone: Its antigen remains unidentified.

Material for sequencing was PBMCs. The J gene is TRBJ1-1, the V gene TRBV6-6; the D gene is possibly TRBD1 (5 bases). This TCR was sampled from a man aged 35-49 years in good health and CMV-seronegative. The CDR3 DNA reads TGTGCCAGCAGTTACACCCATCTAGACAGTGAAGCTTTCTTT. It specifies CASSYTHLDSEAFF.